The subject of this entry is one TCR beta chain. Its antigen remains unknown. This record comes from a study of OX40 agonist ivuxolimab in advanced cancers. Study context: Administration of intravenous ivuxolimab to patients occurred every 2 weeks at 0.01 to 10 mg/kg. Study-wide results and caveats: More expanded clones were found, on average, in CD8+ than in CD4+ T cells. Certain nonresponders likewise exhibited a low normalized T-cell clonal expansion.

Sequenced by immunoSEQ multiplex PCR; TCRdb stores in-frame clones only, minus some. Among 98,000 or so clones listed, around nine tenths were seen once. The CDR3 extends over 14 amino acids. V was cut by 5 bases and J by 2 bases, with 12 bases left in between. Germline CDR1 reads MDHEN; CDR2 reads SYDVKM. The specimen comprised CD4+ or CD8+ T cells sorted from blood, sampled in a trial of the OX40 agonist ivuxolimab. The chain carries TRBV28 and TRBJ1-1; D unclear. The sequence derives from an adult with an advanced solid tumor such as melanoma, head and neck, liver or kidney cancer. Here the CDR3 reads CASSPHGPNTEAFF. Written as DNA, the CDR3 is TGTGCCAGCAGTCCTCACGGACCCAACACTGAAGCTTTCTTT.